A single sample is the source of the 2 T cell receptor beta chains below, sequenced in a study of cytomegalovirus exposure and HLA in healthy donors. Use of 60 Vbeta and 13 Jbeta primers characterized the PCR. Clones were read by immunoSEQ multiplex PCR, and TCRdb kept only the in-frame ones, dropping some. The sample lists about 110,000 clones; roughly 80% were seen once. The sequenced sample was PBMCs. The origin of the receptors is a woman between 35 and 50 years old in good health and CMV-seronegative.

This rearrangement joins TRBV7-9 to TRBJ2-2, with D possibly TRBD1 on 5 matching bases. Trimming took off 7 bases at V and 7 bases at J, with 19 bases between the two ends. This CDR3 has 15 amino acids. Per germline, CDR1 SEHNR and CDR2 FQNEAQ (reference sequence). The CDR3 reads CASNHQGQKFGELFF. DNA for the CDR3: TGTGCCAGCAACCACCAGGGTCAAAAGTTCGGGGAGCTGTTTTTT.

The chain recombines TRBV5-6 with TRBJ1-2; the match to TRBD1 covers 10 bases. The trim removed 0 bases at V and 4 bases at J, leaving 3 bases unmatched. CDR1 and CDR2 from the germline V gene are SGHDT and YYEEEE. The CDR3 runs to 15 residues. In DNA form, the CDR3 reads TGTGCCAGCAGCTTGGCCGGGGACAGGGGCTATGGCTACACCTTC. This translates into CASSLAGDRGYGYTF.